Given below is one TCR beta chain in context. Its antigen remains unidentified. These data come from a study of CD8 T cell repertoires and HIV-1 epitope variants. Sequencing of TCR beta CDR3 used immunoSEQ survey depth. This table comes from immunoSEQ multiplex PCR, and its TCRdb copy is limited to in-frame clones, with some not included. The sample records about 4,500 clones, around 69% being singletons. Trimming removed 0 bases at V and 2 bases at J, with 10 bases between. This CDR3 has 15 residues. CDR1 and CDR2 from the germline V gene are SGHAT and FQNNGV. This chain joins TRBV11-2 and TRBJ1-2; no clear D gene. The sample was cultured CD8+ T cells derived from PBMCs. This receptor was taken from a male donor with HIV. CDR3 sequence reads: CASSLEGSPNYGYTF. The CDR3 region has the DNA TGTGCCAGCAGCTTAGAGGGCAGTCCCAACTATGGCTACACCTTC.